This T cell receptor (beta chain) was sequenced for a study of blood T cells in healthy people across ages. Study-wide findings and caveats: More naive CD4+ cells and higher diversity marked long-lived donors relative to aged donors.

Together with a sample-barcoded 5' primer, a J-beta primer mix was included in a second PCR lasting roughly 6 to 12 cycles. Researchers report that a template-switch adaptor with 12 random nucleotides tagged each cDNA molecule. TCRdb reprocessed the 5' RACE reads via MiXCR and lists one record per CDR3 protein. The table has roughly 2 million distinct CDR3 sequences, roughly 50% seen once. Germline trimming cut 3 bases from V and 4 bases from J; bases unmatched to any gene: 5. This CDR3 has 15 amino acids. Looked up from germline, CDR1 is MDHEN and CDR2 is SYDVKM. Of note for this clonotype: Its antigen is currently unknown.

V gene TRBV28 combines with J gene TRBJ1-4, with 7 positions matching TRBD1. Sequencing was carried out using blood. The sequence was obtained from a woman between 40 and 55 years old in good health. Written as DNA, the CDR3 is TGTGCCAGCAGTTTCGTCCAGGGGGGTAATGAAAAACTGTTTTTT. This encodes CASSFVQGGNEKLFF. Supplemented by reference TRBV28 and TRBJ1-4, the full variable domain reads DVKVTQSSRYLVKRTGEKVFLECVQDMDHENMFWYRQDPGLGLRLIYFSYDVKMKEKGDIPEGYSVSREKKERFSLILESASTNQTSMYLCASSFVQGGNEKLFFGSGTQLSVL.